The 10 T cell receptor beta chains given below trace back to one sample, sequenced in a study of T cells in Graves' hyperthyroidism and ophthalmopathy. RNA transcripts gave rise to amplified TCR beta CDR3 regions. HTBI primers were the set used in a first-round RT-PCR of the TCR CDR3. TCRdb itself ran the multiplex PCR reads through MiXCR, one entry per CDR3 protein. The table lists around 600,000 distinct CDR3 sequences, less than 45% of them singletons. The sequencing sample was made of peripheral blood or thyroid tissue (not recorded which). The receptors here all came from an adult man with Graves' disease, either hyperthyroidism or ophthalmopathy (not recorded which).

The chain joins TRBV20-1 to TRBJ1-1; D is ambiguous. The CDR3 contains 14 residues. Trimming stripped 1 base from V and 1 base from J, with 10 bases between. Germline CDR1 and CDR2: DFQATT and SNEGSKA (reference sequence). The CDR3 DNA reads TGCAGTGCTAGAGCCTTGAGAGGGAACACTGAAGCTTTCTTT. This encodes CSARALRGNTEAFF.

The V call is TRBV2, the J call TRBJ1-5, with 7 nucleotides matching TRBD1. The CDR3 is made up of 17 amino acids. V lost 6 bases to trimming and J lost 0 bases; unmatched junction nucleotides: 11. CDR1 and CDR2 (germline): SNHLY, FYNNEI. CDR3 in DNA: TGTGCCAGCAGCCCAGACAGGGACTTATATAGCAATCAGCCCCAGCATTTT. It encodes CASSPDRDLYSNQPQHF.

This clonotype was observed a handful of times. The chain couples TRBV5-1 to TRBJ1-1; D ambiguous. This CDR3 region has 14 residues. The V and J ends lost 0 bases and 7 bases respectively, with 13 bases between them. Germline V gene sequence: CDR1 SGHRS, CDR2 YFSETQ. DNA of the CDR3: TGCGCCAGCAGCTTGGCCGAGGCAGCAAGTGAAGCTTTCTTT. This gives the protein CASSLAEAASEAFF.

The chain joins TRBV20-1 to TRBJ1-5, with TRBD1 matching over 7 bases. V gave up 4 bases and J gave up 7 bases; unmatched junction bases: 10. CDR1 DFQATT and CDR2 SNEGSKA come from the germline V gene (reference sequence). This CDR3 spans 14 amino acids. This CDR3 reads CSAKGGGGGQPQHF. For the CDR3, the DNA is TGCAGTGCTAAGGGAGGGGGCGGGGGACAGCCCCAGCATTTT.

The V gene is TRBV10-1, the J gene TRBJ2-5, with D perhaps matching TRBD1 or TRBD2 (5 bases each). There are 15 residues in the CDR3. The V end was cut by 1 base, the J end by 1 base, with 10 bases between. Germline V CDR1 and CDR2: WNHNN, SYGVQD (reference sequence). The CDR3 bases are TGCGCCAGCAGTGAGTGGGGTGGGGGCCAAGAGACCCAGTACTTC. Its protein product is CASSEWGGGQETQYF.

V gene TRBV29-1 combines with J gene TRBJ1-1, with D perhaps TRBD1 (5 bases). This CDR3 has 13 amino acids. The germline V and J ends were trimmed by 4 bases and 3 bases, with 12 bases remaining between them. Looked up from germline, CDR1 is SQVTM and CDR2 is ANQGSEA. CDR3 DNA: TGCAGCGTTGTGGGCAGGGATCACACTGAAGCTTTCTTT. It yields the protein CSVVGRDHTEAFF.

This clonotype was seen many times. The rearrangement links TRBV10-3 to TRBJ2-7; the D is unclear. Looked up from germline, CDR1 is ENHRY and CDR2 is SYGVKD. The V end lost 10 bases, the J end lost 7 bases, and 20 bases lay between the germline ends. The CDR3 is 13 residues long. CDR3 coding DNA: TGTGCCACCGGCCCTGGCTATTCGGGTGAGCAGTACTTC. This gives the protein CATGPGYSGEQYF.

The rearrangement joins TRBV5-4 to TRBJ1-1, with 8 bases fitting TRBD1. The CDR3 has 14 amino acids. Germline CDR1 is SGHNT and CDR2 is YYREEE (reference sequence). The trim removed 2 bases at V and 8 bases at J, leaving 8 bases unmatched. The CDR3 loop is CASSFGQGRDEAFF. The CDR3 DNA reads TGTGCCAGCAGCTTCGGACAGGGTCGCGACGAAGCTTTCTTT.

Turning to this clonotype: Sequence at one end of the junction differs from germline and may be a read error. The V call is TRBV7-4, the J call TRBJ1-4; D possibly corresponds to TRBD1 (6 bases). This CDR3 contains 16 residues. Germline values: CDR1 SGHVT, CDR2 SQSDAQ. This chain's CDR3 is CASSQAGTQVNEKLFF. The CDR3, as DNA: TGCGCCAGCAGCCAAGCGGGGACACAGGTTAATGAAAAACTGTTTTTT. Filled out from reference TRBV7-4 and TRBJ1-4, the complete variable domain reads GAGVSQSPRYKVAKRGRDVALRCDSISGHVTLYWYRQTLGQGSEVLTYSQSDAQRDKSGRPSGRFSAERPERSVSTLKIQRTEQGDSAVYLCASSQAGTQVNEKLFFGSGTQLSVL.

J is TRBJ1-5 and V is TRBV2; TRBD1 might be the D (6 bases). Germline lookup yields CDR1 SNHLY and CDR2 FYNNEI. V dropped 8 bases and J dropped 8 bases, with 19 bases sitting between them. The CDR3 is 14 amino acids. CDR3 DNA sequence: TGTGCCAGCTCACCACCCGGGACAAACAAGCCCCAGCATTTT. This sequence encodes CASSPPGTNKPQHF.